These T cell receptor beta chains were read from a single sample in a study of blood T cell repertoires in COVID-19. Sequencing was performed with immunoSEQ multiplex PCR; in TCRdb, only in-frame clones are kept and a portion is missing. This table has roughly 56,000 clones, 80% to 90% appearing once. Input material: peripheral blood. The receptors originated from a human donor in a cohort sampled during active COVID-19. Both conserved end residues are part of each CDR3. The D gene is left open where the match is weak. Clone size is given for some rows only: seen once, a few or many times, or a class if the clone is expanded.

D: TRBD1; J: TRBJ2-7; V: TRBV7-9; size: few; DNA: TGTGCCAGCAGCAACGGACAGGGCCGCTACGAGCAGTACTTC; CDR3: CASSNGQGRYEQYF
D: .; J: TRBJ1-2; V: TRBV12-5; size: .; DNA: TGTGCTAGTGGTTTCCCTTGGGGCCAAAAGGGAGGCTACACCTTC; CDR3: CASGFPWGQKGGYTF
D: TRBD2; J: TRBJ2-2; V: TRBV7-9; size: .; DNA: TGTGCCAGTAACCGTGGTAGCGGGACCGGGGAGCTGTTTTTT; CDR3: CASNRGSGTGELFF
D: .; J: TRBJ1-2; V: TRBV6-5; size: once; DNA: TGTGCCAGCAGTTACTTGGGCGCGGGAACTAACTATGGCTACACCTTC; CDR3: CASSYLGAGTNYGYTF
D: TRBD1; J: TRBJ2-3; V: TRBV24-1; size: .; DNA: TGTGCCACCAGTGATCCGGGGACAGCAGATACGCAGTATTTT; CDR3: CATSDPGTADTQYF
D: TRBD2; J: TRBJ2-3; V: TRBV6-6; size: .; DNA: TGTGCCAGCTGGACTAGCGGGGGCTCCCCAGATACGCAGTATTTT; CDR3: CASWTSGGSPDTQYF
D: .; J: TRBJ2-7; V: TRBV5-6; size: .; DNA: TGTGCCAGCAGCGGGGGCGTATTGGGCGAGCAGTACTTC; CDR3: CASSGGVLGEQYF
D: .; J: TRBJ1-1; V: TRBV18; size: .; DNA: TGTGCCAGCTTTTCCTTGCAGGCTCCTGAAGCTTTCTTT; CDR3: CASFSLQAPEAFF
D: TRBD1; J: TRBJ2-4; V: TRBV5-1; size: .; DNA: TGCGCCAGCAGCCCTCAGCCTCCGGGACAGGGGGTCCATGTTGCCAAAAACATTCAGTACTTC; CDR3: CASSPQPPGQGVHVAKNIQYF
D: TRBD1; J: TRBJ1-2; V: TRBV7-8; size: .; DNA: TGTGCCAGCAGCTCTGGACAGGGGGGACCCCTCAACTATGGCTACACCTTC; CDR3: CASSSGQGGPLNYGYTF
D: TRBD2; J: TRBJ2-7; V: TRBV5-6; size: .; DNA: TGTGCCAGCAGCTTGCGACCGGGGGGCGAGCAGTACTTC; CDR3: CASSLRPGGEQYF
D: .; J: TRBJ2-7; V: TRBV19; size: .; DNA: TGTGCCAGTAGTATCGACAGTGCAACCTACGAGCAGTACTTC; CDR3: CASSIDSATYEQYF
D: TRBD1; J: TRBJ1-2; V: TRBV5-4; size: .; DNA: TGTGCCAGCAGCGGGGACAGGGGGACTTATGGCTACACCTTC; CDR3: CASSGDRGTYGYTF
D: .; J: TRBJ2-2; V: TRBV12-3/TRBV12-4; size: .; DNA: TGTGCCAGCAATACAGCGGGCACCGGGGAGCTGTTTTTT; CDR3: CASNTAGTGELFF
D: TRBD2; J: TRBJ2-2; V: TRBV3-1/TRBV3-2; size: .; DNA: TGTGCCAGCAGCCAAGAACTAGCGGGGCCTACGAACACCGGGGAGCTGTTTTTT; CDR3: CASSQELAGPTNTGELFF
D: .; J: TRBJ2-3; V: TRBV6-6; size: .; DNA: TGTGCCAGCAGTTCACAGTTTTCCACAGATACGCAGTATTTT; CDR3: CASSSQFSTDTQYF
D: TRBD1; J: TRBJ1-2; V: TRBV7-2; size: .; DNA: TGTGCCAGCACCATCGGGACAGACTATGGCTACACCTTC; CDR3: CASTIGTDYGYTF
D: TRBD1; J: TRBJ2-7; V: TRBV7-9; size: .; DNA: TGTGCCAGCAGCCCCTGGACAGGGGTCTCCTACGAGCAGTACTTC; CDR3: CASSPWTGVSYEQYF
D: TRBD1; J: TRBJ1-2; V: TRBV4-1; size: .; DNA: TGCGCCAGCAGCCAAGAGACAGGGGGCGCGGCTAACTATGGCTACACCTTC; CDR3: CASSQETGGAANYGYTF
D: .; J: TRBJ1-2; V: TRBV12-3/TRBV12-4; size: .; DNA: TGTGCCAGCAGCCGGGAGCCCAACTATGGCTACACCTTC; CDR3: CASSREPNYGYTF
D: TRBD1; J: TRBJ1-3; V: TRBV9; size: .; DNA: TGTGCCAGCAGCGTAGGTGTGGGACAGGGGTCAACCATATATTTT; CDR3: CASSVGVGQGSTIYF
D: .; J: TRBJ1-4; V: TRBV28; size: .; DNA: TGTGCCAGCAGTTTAGGGTTCGGGGGTGAAAAACTGTTTTTT; CDR3: CASSLGFGGEKLFF
D: .; J: TRBJ2-7; V: TRBV4-3; size: .; DNA: TGCGCCAGCAGCCAAGAGCCAGGGCCCTACGAGCAGTACTTC; CDR3: CASSQEPGPYEQYF
D: .; J: TRBJ2-7; V: TRBV6-2/TRBV6-3; size: .; DNA: TGTGCCAGCAGTTACGGGGCACGGCGATACTTC; CDR3: CASSYGARRYF
D: .; J: TRBJ1-4; V: TRBV5-1; size: once; DNA: TGCGCCAGCAGCTCCCAACAGCCAACTAATGAAAAACTGTTTTTT; CDR3: CASSSQQPTNEKLFF
D: TRBD2; J: TRBJ2-1; V: TRBV27; size: .; DNA: TGTGCCAGCAGTCCAGGAGCGGGGGGGCCCAAGAATGAGCAGTTCTTC; CDR3: CASSPGAGGPKNEQFF
D: .; J: TRBJ1-2; V: TRBV7-3; size: .; DNA: TGTGCCAGCAGCCCTGGGCCCCCAGGGGACGGCTACACCTTC; CDR3: CASSPGPPGDGYTF
D: TRBD1; J: TRBJ2-6; V: TRBV19; size: .; DNA: TGTGCCAGTAGAAACAGGGGGCTAGGGGCCAACGTCCTGACTTTC; CDR3: CASRNRGLGANVLTF
D: .; J: TRBJ2-7; V: TRBV6-5; size: .; DNA: TGTGCCAGCAGTTATGGTCCTCAGGAGCAGTACTTC; CDR3: CASSYGPQEQYF
D: .; J: TRBJ1-2; V: TRBV27; size: .; DNA: TGTGCCAGCAGTTCGATAAACAGGGATGGCTACACCTTC; CDR3: CASSSINRDGYTF
D: TRBD1; J: TRBJ2-2; V: TRBV7-6; size: .; DNA: TGTGCCAGCAGCTTATTCGGAGGACAGGGGTGGACCGGGGAGCTGTTTTTT; CDR3: CASSLFGGQGWTGELFF
D: .; J: TRBJ1-6; V: TRBV4-3; size: .; DNA: TGCGCCAGCAGCCAAGTCATGGGACAAAATTCACCCCTCCACTTT; CDR3: CASSQVMGQNSPLHF
D: TRBD1; J: TRBJ1-4; V: TRBV2; size: .; DNA: TGTGCCAGCAGTGATGATCGGGCAGGGGGAAATGAAAAACTGTTTTTT; CDR3: CASSDDRAGGNEKLFF
D: TRBD1; J: TRBJ1-3; V: TRBV7-2; size: .; DNA: TGTGCCAGCAGCTCACCTCTTCCAGGGGGCGTCTCTGGAAACACCATATATTTT; CDR3: CASSSPLPGGVSGNTIYF
D: .; J: TRBJ2-7; V: TRBV3-1/TRBV3-2; size: .; DNA: TGTGCCAGCAGCCAAGATATCCGCTACGAGCAGTACTTC; CDR3: CASSQDIRYEQYF
D: TRBD1; J: TRBJ2-5; V: TRBV18; size: .; DNA: TGTGCCAGCTCACCATACCTACAGGGGATCCAAGAGACCCAGTACTTC; CDR3: CASSPYLQGIQETQYF
D: TRBD2; J: TRBJ2-2; V: TRBV6-2/TRBV6-3; size: .; DNA: TGTGCCAGCAGTCTTCTAGCGGGGGGGTACACCGGGGAGCTGTTTTTT; CDR3: CASSLLAGGYTGELFF
D: .; J: TRBJ1-3; V: TRBV18; size: .; DNA: TGTGCCAGCTCACCGGACAGCTCTGGAAACACCATATATTTT; CDR3: CASSPDSSGNTIYF
D: TRBD1; J: TRBJ1-2; V: TRBV6-5; size: once; DNA: TGTGCCAGCTATGGACAGGGGGCTCAGAACTATGGCTACACCTTC; CDR3: CASYGQGAQNYGYTF
D: .; J: TRBJ1-6; V: TRBV6-6; size: once; DNA: TGTGCCAGCAGTTACTCAGGGGGGGTGGATTCACCCCTCCACTTT; CDR3: CASSYSGGVDSPLHF
D: TRBD1; J: TRBJ1-2; V: TRBV7-9; size: few; DNA: TGTGCCATCTCTCTGGACAGGCTCAGTGGCTATGGCTACACCTTC; CDR3: CAISLDRLSGYGYTF